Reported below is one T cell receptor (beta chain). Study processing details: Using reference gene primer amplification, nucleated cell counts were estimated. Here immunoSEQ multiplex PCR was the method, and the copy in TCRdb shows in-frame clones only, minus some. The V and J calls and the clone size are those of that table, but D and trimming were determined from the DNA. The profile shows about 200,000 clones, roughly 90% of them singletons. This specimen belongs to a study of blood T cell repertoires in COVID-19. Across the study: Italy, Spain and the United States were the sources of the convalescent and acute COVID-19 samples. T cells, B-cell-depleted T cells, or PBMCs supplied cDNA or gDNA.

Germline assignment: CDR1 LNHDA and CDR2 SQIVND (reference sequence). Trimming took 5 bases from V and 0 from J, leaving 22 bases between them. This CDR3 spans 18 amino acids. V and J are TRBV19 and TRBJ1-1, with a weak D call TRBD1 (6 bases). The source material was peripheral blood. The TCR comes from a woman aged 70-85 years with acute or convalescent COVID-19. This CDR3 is CASSPLVGATTMNTEAFF. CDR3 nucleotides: TGTGCCAGTAGTCCCCTGGTGGGGGCGACGACAATGAACACTGAAGCTTTCTTT.